Below are 25 T cell receptor beta chains sequenced from a single sample in a study of T cell responses to AZD1222 COVID-19 vaccine. TCRdb's copy holds only in-frame clones and misses some; the assay was immunoSEQ multiplex PCR. The table records about 160,000 clones, 88% of them present only once. The source was peripheral blood, collected on day 0 of AZD1222 vaccination. These receptors originate from an adult in good health.

The chain joins TRBV7-3 to TRBJ1-1, with TRBD1 identical over 9 bases. The CDR3 loop spans 15 amino acids. J lost 3 bases, V lost 5 bases, and 7 bases had no gene match. Germline lookup yields CDR1 SGHTA and CDR2 FQGTGA. CDR3 DNA: TGTGCCAGCAGCCCCGGACAGGGGATCTACACTGAAGCTTTCTTT. Protein: CASSPGQGIYTEAFF.

The rearrangement joins TRBV18 to TRBJ2-2; D uncertain. The germline gives CDR1 KGHSH, CDR2 LQKENI. The CDR3 is 17 amino acids. Trimming cost V 1 base and J 0 bases, with 12 bases left between them. Here the CDR3 reads CASSPLGPGSNTGELFF. Here the CDR3 DNA reads TGTGCCAGCTCACCACTCGGGCCAGGTTCGAACACCGGGGAGCTGTTTTTT.

The chain employs TRBV12-3 or TRBV12-4 and TRBJ1-2; D remains ambiguous. V was pared by 0 bases and J by 8 bases, with 4 bases between. The CDR3 extends over 11 amino acids. The CDR3 DNA follows: TGTGCCAGCAGTTTAGCGCGGGGCTACACCTTC. Its protein product is CASSLARGYTF.

The chain is built from TRBV14 and TRBJ2-3, with 13 bases matching TRBD2. From germline, CDR1 is SGHDN and CDR2 FVKESK. The CDR3 sequence is 15 residues long. The trim removed 2 bases at V and 6 bases at J, leaving 2 bases unmatched. The CDR3 sequence: CASSQKTSGRDTQYF. In DNA form, the CDR3 reads TGTGCCAGCAGCCAAAAGACTAGCGGGAGGGATACGCAGTATTTT. The entire variable domain, with the rest obtained from reference TRBV14 and TRBJ2-3, is as follows: EAGVTQFPSHSVIEKGQTVTLRCDPISGHDNLYWYRRVMGKEIKFLLHFVKESKQDESGMPNNRFLAERTGGTYSTLKVQPAELEDSGVYFCASSQKTSGRDTQYFGPGTRLTVL.

V is TRBV30 and J is TRBJ2-6; TRBD1 agrees at 9 bases. The trim removed 4 bases at V and 0 bases at J, leaving 4 bases unmatched. The CDR3 length is 16 residues. In germline, CDR1 is GTSNPN, CDR2 SVGIG (reference sequence). CDR3 amino acids: CAWTTTGGSGANVLTF. The CDR3 coding sequence is TGTGCCTGGACCACGACAGGGGGCTCTGGGGCCAACGTCCTGACTTTC.

The chain combines TRBV18 with TRBJ2-2; unclear D gene. This CDR3 has 14 residues. V lost 2 bases and J 5 bases, leaving 9 bases between the germline ends. Germline V CDR1 and CDR2: KGHSH, LQKENI. CDR3 DNA sequence: TGTGCCAGCTCACCAAAGTTCAAAACCGGGGAGCTGTTTTTT. It is translated as CASSPKFKTGELFF.

The chain is built from TRBV9 and TRBJ2-6; D unresolved. The CDR3 sequence is 18 residues long. Looked up from germline, CDR1 is SGDLS and CDR2 is YYNGEE. V shed 8 bases and J shed 0 bases, with 21 bases lying between them. This CDR3 is CASHPSGFTSSGANVLTF. DNA for the CDR3: TGTGCCAGTCATCCCTCGGGCTTCACCTCCTCTGGGGCCAACGTCCTGACTTTC. Based on the CDR3 plus reference TRBV9 and TRBJ2-6, the full variable domain is DSGVTQTPKHLITATGQRVTLRCSPRSGDLSVYWYQQSLDQGLQFLIQYYNGEERAKGNILERFSAQQFPDLHSELNLSSLELGDSALYFCASHPSGFTSSGANVLTFGAGSRLTVL.

This chain links TRBV5-6 with TRBJ1-2, with D unclear. This CDR3 is 14 amino acids long. Per the germline V gene, CDR1 is SGHDT and CDR2 is YYEEEE. V was trimmed by 0 bases and J by 2 bases, leaving 8 bases between them. In DNA, the CDR3 is TGTGCCAGCAGCTTGGGTGGTCTGAACTATGGCTACACCTTC. This codes for CASSLGGLNYGYTF.

V is TRBV7-9 and J is TRBJ2-5, with 7 bases that match TRBD2. This CDR3 has 17 residues. Trimming at V came to 4 bases and at J to 4 bases, leaving 15 bases not matched to a gene. The germline V gene has CDR1 SEHNR and CDR2 FQNEAQ (reference sequence). CDR3 sequence: CASSSYGRGGVPETQYF. As DNA, the CDR3 is TGTGCCAGCAGCTCTTATGGGAGGGGAGGGGTTCCAGAGACCCAGTACTTC.

The J gene is TRBJ1-4, the V gene TRBV27; D call uncertain. The length of the CDR3 is 15 residues. Trimming stripped 2 bases from V and 12 bases from J, with 19 bases between. The germline gives CDR1 MNHEY, CDR2 SMNVEV (reference sequence). In DNA, the CDR3 is TGTGCCAGCAGTTTAAGACGGCCCCCCAGCGTGCAACTGTTTTTT. Translating gives CASSLRRPPSVQLFF.

This sequence joins TRBV28 and TRBJ1-6; 9 bases align to TRBD1. Trimming removed 5 bases from V and 3 bases from J; junction bases left unmatched: 5. Per germline, CDR1 MDHEN and CDR2 SYDVKM. There are 16 residues in the CDR3. The CDR3 spells CASSPQDRGYNSPLHF. The DNA for the CDR3 is TGTGCCAGCAGTCCCCAGGACAGGGGCTATAATTCACCCCTCCACTTT.

The chain recombines TRBV15 with TRBJ2-4, with D uncertain. CDR3 length equals 12 residues. Trimming took 1 base from V and 2 from J, leaving 0 bases between them. Germline values: CDR1 LNHNV, CDR2 YYDKDF (reference sequence). The CDR3 coding sequence is TGTGCCACCAGCAGAGCCAAAAACATTCAGTACTTC. Translated: CATSRAKNIQYF.

This chain connects TRBV18 to TRBJ2-4; perhaps TRBD1 as D (6 bases). This CDR3 is built from 16 residues. Trimming removed 1 base at V and 3 bases at J, with 13 bases between. The germline CDR1 and CDR2 sequences are KGHSH and LQKENI. The CDR3 protein is CASSPRAGDFKNIQYF. DNA for the CDR3: TGTGCCAGCTCACCACGGGCAGGGGATTTCAAAAACATTCAGTACTTC.

The chain uses TRBV7-2 and TRBJ2-5; either TRBD1 or TRBD2 may fit D (6 bases each). Trimming pared 5 bases from V and 5 bases from J, leaving 15 bases between. Germline CDR1 SGHTA, CDR2 FQGNSA. The CDR3 has 14 amino acids. The CDR3 DNA follows: TGTGCCAGCAGCCCCCCCGGGGGCTGGGAGACCCAGTACTTC. As protein: CASSPPGGWETQYF. Using reference TRBV7-2 and TRBJ2-5 for the parts outside the CDR3, the full variable domain is GAGVSQSPSNKVTEKGKDVELRCDPISGHTALYWYRQSLGQGLEFLIYFQGNSAPDKSGLPSDRFSAERTGGSVSTLTIQRTQQEDSAVYLCASSPPGGWETQYFGPGTRLLVL.

The chain's CDR3 is CASRAQGAREKLFF. In DNA, the CDR3 is TGTGCCAGCAGGGCACAGGGGGCCAGAGAAAAACTGTTTTTT. The chain employs TRBV28 and TRBJ1-4, with TRBD1 identical over 9 bases. V dropped 6 bases and J dropped 8; count of bases not matched to a gene: 7. The CDR3 runs to 14 residues. Germline lookup yields CDR1 MDHEN and CDR2 SYDVKM.

The chain combines TRBV9 with TRBJ2-1; a possible D gene is TRBD1 (6 bases). CDR3 length: 14 residues. With 3 bases removed from V and 5 bases from J, the gap between germline ends came to 12 bases. Germline CDR1 SGDLS, CDR2 YYNGEE. The chain's CDR3 is CASSAGQAHNEQFF. CDR3 nucleotide sequence: TGTGCCAGCAGCGCGGGACAAGCCCACAATGAGCAGTTCTTC.

The chain combines TRBV20-1 with TRBJ1-5, with D hard to call. The CDR3 is made up of 16 amino acids. CDR1 and CDR2 from the germline V gene are DFQATT and SNEGSKA (reference sequence). V gave up 3 bases and J gave up 7 bases, with 22 bases separating them. CDR3 DNA: TGCAGTGCTAGTGGGCAGGCCGTCTCCTTGGGACAGCCCCAGCATTTT. Protein product: CSASGQAVSLGQPQHF.

The chain carries TRBV28 and TRBJ2-1; D possibly matches TRBD1 or TRBD2 (5 bases each). Germline CDR1 is MDHEN and CDR2 is SYDVKM. This CDR3 has 14 amino acids. V was pared by 5 bases and J by 9 bases, with 17 bases between. The CDR3 DNA is TGTGCCAGCAGTACCCCGGGGCGCCGGGGTGAGCAGTTCTTC. Its protein is CASSTPGRRGEQFF.

The chain couples TRBV11-2 to TRBJ1-2, with TRBD1 as a possible D gene (5 bases). In germline, CDR1 is SGHAT, CDR2 FQNNGV. Between the trimmed V and J ends, which lost 5 bases and 8 bases, there was a span of 18 bases. This CDR3 is built from 14 residues. CDR3 nucleotides: TGTGCCAGCAGCCCCCGGGGACTCCCTGGGGGCTACACCTTC. Its translation: CASSPRGLPGGYTF.

The gene calls are TRBV10-3 and TRBJ1-1; D is possibly TRBD1 (5 bases). Trimming cost V 3 bases and J 2 bases, with 10 bases left between them. The CDR3 loop spans 14 amino acids. Germline CDR1 and CDR2: ENHRY and SYGVKD. CDR3 nucleotides: TGTGCCATCAGTGATGCGGGGACTAACACTGAAGCTTTCTTT. Its translation is CAISDAGTNTEAFF.

V usage is TRBV12-3 or TRBV12-4 and J usage is TRBJ2-3; D uncertain. Trimming removed 0 bases at V and 6 bases at J, with 7 bases between. This CDR3 spans 13 amino acids. The CDR3 nucleotides read TGTGCCAGCAGTTTAGCGCCAGAGGATACGCAGTATTTT. This gives the protein CASSLAPEDTQYF.

This chain joins TRBV29-1 and TRBJ2-7, with D maybe TRBD1 (5 bases). CDR3 length equals 12 residues. Looked up from germline, CDR1 is SQVTM and CDR2 is ANQGSEA. Trimming removed 6 bases from V and 2 bases from J, with 11 bases in between. The CDR3 DNA sequence: TGCAGCGTGATAACAGGAGCCTACGAGCAGTACTTC. Encoded protein: CSVITGAYEQYF.

V is TRBV5-5 and J is TRBJ2-3; D call uncertain. V lost 0 bases and J 1 base, leaving 12 bases between the germline ends. CDR3 length: 16 amino acids. Germline values: CDR1 SGHKS, CDR2 YYEKEE (reference sequence). DNA for the CDR3: TGTGCCAGCAGCTTGGGGACGGCCTTTGGCACAGATACGCAGTATTTT. It translates to CASSLGTAFGTDTQYF.

The chain is built from TRBV6-5 and TRBJ1-1; unclear D gene. This CDR3 contains 14 residues. Germline values: CDR1 MNHEY, CDR2 SVGAGI. Deletions cut 2 bases from V and 4 bases from J, with 11 bases between. CDR3 protein: CASSYGLDGTEAFF. CDR3 nucleotide sequence: TGTGCCAGCAGTTACGGCTTAGATGGCACTGAAGCTTTCTTT.

This chain uses TRBV4-3 with TRBJ1-6, with unresolved D. Per the germline V gene, CDR1 is LGHNA and CDR2 is YSLEER. V was pared by 3 bases and J by 6 bases, with 12 bases between. This CDR3 is built from 15 residues. The CDR3 nucleotides read TGCGCCAGCAGCCAGACCTCGGTCAGTAATTCACCCCTCCACTTT. It is translated as CASSQTSVSNSPLHF.